The entry below describes one T cell receptor (beta chain). From 5'RACE with constant-segment primers came TCR alpha and TCR beta cDNA libraries that carried sample barcodes and UMIs. TCRdb independently ran MiXCR on the 5' RACE reads; one entry per CDR3 protein. The sample records hundreds of thousands of distinct CDR3 sequences, roughly 18% being singletons. The data were taken from a study of T-cell memory formation after mild COVID-19. V lost 4 bases to trimming and J lost 1 base; unmatched junction nucleotides: 3. CDR1 and CDR2 (germline): SGHRS, YFSETQ. This CDR3 is built from 14 residues. Sequenced: PBMCs or a T cell subset sorted from them (not recorded which). This receptor was taken from an adult woman who had mild COVID-19 (a few samples of this study predate the infection). Cell type and time point are not known. This chain links TRBV5-1 with TRBJ1-1, with 8 bases matching TRBD1. CDR3 region: CASSVDRANTEAFF. DNA of the CDR3: TGCGCCAGCAGCGTGGACAGGGCGAACACTGAAGCTTTCTTT.